These 30 T cell receptor beta chains were sequenced from one sample in a study of CD4 T cells in relation to SARS-CoV-2 and coronaviruses. The table came from immunoSEQ multiplex PCR; TCRdb's copy has only in-frame clones and leaves some out. Of about 37,000 clones detected, around 87% appear once; the ten largest clones hold 9% to 9.5%. The material sequenced was memory CD4+ T cells from PBMCs. The receptors come from an adult with COVID-19.

The CDR3 protein is CASSQADSVGNIQYF. The DNA of the CDR3 is TGCGCCAGCAGCCAAGCGGACAGCGTCGGAAACATTCAGTACTTC. The chain recombines TRBV4-1 with TRBJ2-4; tentatively, D is TRBD1 (6 bases). V dropped 1 base and J dropped 6 bases, with 13 bases sitting between them. CDR1 is MGHRA, CDR2 YSYEKL, per germline. The CDR3 sequence is 15 residues long.

This clone has more than one count but fewer than ten. The V call is TRBV7-3, the J call TRBJ1-1, with 7 positions matching TRBD1. Germline CDR1 is SGHTA and CDR2 is FQGTGA. J gave up 9 bases and V 2 bases, and 9 bases lay outside the gene matches. The CDR3 spans 14 residues. The CDR3 nucleotides are TGTGCCAGCAGCTTATACGGGGACAGTTATAAAGCTTTCTTT. Residues: CASSLYGDSYKAFF.

CDR3 sequence: CASRSLAGGPETQYF. The CDR3 coding sequence is TGTGCCAGCAGAAGCTTAGCGGGGGGGCCTGAGACCCAGTACTTC. The chain has TRBV5-4 and TRBJ2-5; 11 nucleotides agree with TRBD2. CDR3 length: 15 residues. Germline-derived CDR1 and CDR2 are SGHNT and YYREEE (reference sequence). Unmatched junction bases numbered 8, after V lost 5 bases and J lost 5 bases.

V gene TRBV7-2 combines with J gene TRBJ2-5; 8 positions match TRBD1. With 5 bases clipped from V and 9 bases from J, the junction kept 17 bases outside the gene matches. Germline V CDR1 and CDR2: SGHTA, FQGNSA. The CDR3 consists of 16 residues. CDR3 sequence: CASSGPGTGHLRAQYF. As DNA, the CDR3 is TGTGCCAGCAGCGGCCCCGGGACAGGACACCTAAGGGCCCAGTACTTC.

V gene TRBV2 combines with J gene TRBJ1-5; tentatively, D is TRBD1 (6 bases). Trimming pared 3 bases from V and 4 bases from J, leaving 10 bases between. Germline V gene sequence: CDR1 SNHLY, CDR2 FYNNEI. The CDR3 consists of 14 residues. The chain's CDR3 is CASSERQGNQPQHF. In DNA, the CDR3 is TGTGCCAGCAGTGAGAGGCAGGGGAATCAGCCCCAGCATTTT.

The genes are TRBV6-5 and TRBJ1-1; no reliable D call. CDR3 length: 15 amino acids. Germline V gene data show CDR1 as MNHEY and CDR2 as SVGAGI. The V and J ends lost 7 bases and 3 bases respectively, with 18 bases between them. The DNA for the CDR3 is TGTGCCAGCACCGAAGGTGGAAAGGGCGACACTGAAGCTTTCTTT. Protein product: CASTEGGKGDTEAFF.

This chain joins TRBV6-6 and TRBJ2-7; D ambiguous. Trimming shortened V by 6 bases and J by 3 bases, and 9 bases separated the two germline ends. The CDR3 length is 12 residues. The germline V gene has CDR1 MNHNY and CDR2 SVGAGI (reference sequence). The CDR3 region is CASSPTSYEQYF. DNA for the CDR3: TGTGCCAGCAGCCCTACAAGCTACGAGCAGTACTTC.

About this clone itself: At one end, the junction sequence differs from germline, possibly due to a read error. The CDR3 spells CAGSPDRGNNQPQHF. CDR3 in DNA: TGTGCCGGCAGTCCGGACAGAGGTAACAATCAGCCCCAGCATTTT. This chain joins TRBV6-5 and TRBJ1-5, with D possibly matching TRBD1 (6 bases). Germline assignment: CDR1 MNHEY and CDR2 SVGAGI. The CDR3 spans 15 residues.

This chain links TRBV4-3 with TRBJ2-4, with D possibly being TRBD2 (6 bases). From germline, CDR1 is LGHNA and CDR2 YSLEER. This CDR3 contains 13 residues. V was cut by 1 base and J by 9 bases, with 10 bases left in between. The CDR3 protein is CASSQGVGGIQYF. DNA for the CDR3: TGCGCCAGCAGCCAAGGGGTGGGGGGCATTCAGTACTTC.

CDR3 protein: CASSLLGTYEQYF. CDR3 DNA sequence: TGTGCCAGCAGCTTACTAGGAACCTACGAGCAGTACTTC. V is TRBV13 and J is TRBJ2-7; D not resolved. V was shortened by 2 bases and J by 2 bases, with 7 bases between the two germline ends. Germline CDR1 PRHDT, CDR2 FYEKMQ (reference sequence). CDR3 size: 13 residues.

This chain links TRBV4-3 with TRBJ1-5; D perhaps matches TRBD1 (6 bases). The CDR3 has 15 amino acids. V lost 4 bases to trimming and J lost 7 bases, with 17 bases between them. Germline V lookup: CDR1 LGHNA, CDR2 YSLEER. The CDR3 here is CASSPSPGGTQPQHF. DNA of the CDR3: TGCGCCAGCAGCCCGAGTCCCGGGGGGACACAGCCCCAGCATTTT.

This chain joins TRBV9 and TRBJ1-5; D gene ambiguous. From germline, CDR1 is SGDLS and CDR2 YYNGEE. V lost 3 bases and J 6 bases, leaving 13 bases between the germline ends. This CDR3 has 14 amino acids. Here the CDR3 reads CASSGGREGQPQHF. CDR3 nucleotides: TGTGCCAGCAGCGGGGGAAGGGAGGGTCAGCCCCAGCATTTT.

The chain recombines TRBV25-1 with TRBJ2-7; possible D gene TRBD2, 6 bases. This CDR3 is built from 15 residues. Germline CDR1 and CDR2: MGHDK and SYGVNS. Trimming stripped 3 bases from V and 1 base from J, with 13 bases between. CDR3: CASSETGRASYEQYF. In DNA form, the CDR3 reads TGTGCCAGCAGTGAGACCGGGAGAGCTTCCTACGAGCAGTACTTC.

This clone showed up just a few times. This chain joins TRBV6-5 and TRBJ1-4; D gene ambiguous. The CDR3 spans 15 residues. The ends were cut back, 5 bases at V and 1 base at J, with 11 bases in the middle. Germline assignment: CDR1 MNHEY and CDR2 SVGAGI. The chain's CDR3 is CASSPRRLTNEKLFF. The CDR3, as DNA: TGTGCCAGCAGTCCGCGACGCCTAACTAATGAAAAACTGTTTTTT.

This clone appeared a single time. The genes are TRBV3-1 (or the pseudogene TRBV3-2) and TRBJ2-7, with 8 bases aligning to TRBD1. The J segment lost 6 bases and the V segment lost 5 bases, leaving 6 bases of the junction unmatched. Germline V gene lookup returns CDR1 LGHDT and CDR2 YNNKEL (reference sequence). This CDR3 spans 13 amino acids. The CDR3 sequence is CASSGDRKVEQYF. The DNA for the CDR3 is TGTGCCAGCAGCGGGGACAGGAAGGTCGAGCAGTACTTC.

The V call is TRBV11-2, the J call TRBJ1-6; D not resolved. V was trimmed by 0 bases and J by 10 bases, leaving 1 base between them. This CDR3 spans 11 amino acids. CDR1 is SGHAT, CDR2 FQNNGV, per germline. The DNA for the CDR3 is TGTGCCAGCAGCTTAGACTCACCCCTCCACTTT. It yields the protein CASSLDSPLHF.

This clone turned up a few times. The gene calls are TRBV11-3 and TRBJ2-7, with a weak D call TRBD2 (6 bases). Germline V gene data show CDR1 as SGHNT and CDR2 as YENEEA. The CDR3 sequence is 13 residues long. Trimming took 3 bases from V and 3 from J, leaving 9 bases between them. The CDR3 here is CASSFWGDYEQYF. The CDR3 DNA is TGTGCCAGCAGCTTTTGGGGGGACTACGAGCAGTACTTC. The full variable domain, with the rest looked up from reference TRBV11-3 and TRBJ2-7, is EAGVVQSPRYKIIEKKQPVAFWCNPISGHNTLYWYLQNLGQGPELLIRYENEEAVDDSQLPKDRFSAERLKGVDSTLKIQPAELGDSAVYLCASSFWGDYEQYFGPGTRLTVT.

In DNA form, the CDR3 reads TGCGCCAGCAGCCTCGGACAGGGAGGAGGTCTGGGGGAGCAGTACTTC. This gives the protein CASSLGQGGGLGEQYF. The genes are TRBV5-1 and TRBJ2-7, with TRBD1 matching 8 bases. The V and J ends lost 4 bases and 7 bases, in that order; junction bases with no gene match: 16. CDR1 and CDR2 from the germline V gene are SGHRS and YFSETQ. This CDR3 has 16 residues.

V usage is TRBV9 and J usage is TRBJ2-2, with 9 nucleotides matching TRBD1. From germline, CDR1 is SGDLS and CDR2 YYNGEE. The CDR3 is 16 residues long. V gave up 4 bases and J gave up 4 bases; unmatched junction bases: 8. This CDR3 reads CASSPSGTGSTGELFF. The CDR3 DNA is TGTGCCAGCAGCCCCTCCGGGACAGGGAGCACCGGGGAGCTGTTTTTT.

The chain recombines TRBV18 with TRBJ1-6, with a possible D match to TRBD1 (5 bases). V lost 0 bases, J lost 6 bases, and 9 bases lay in between. The germline V gene encodes CDR1 KGHSH and CDR2 LQKENI. The CDR3 covers 15 residues. The DNA of the CDR3 is TGTGCCAGCTCACCACCGCAGGGTAGTAATTCACCCCTCCACTTT. It yields the protein CASSPPQGSNSPLHF.

The chain combines TRBV18 with TRBJ1-1, with a weak D call TRBD1 (6 bases). The CDR3 length is 16 residues. Germline lookup yields CDR1 KGHSH and CDR2 LQKENI. V was pared by 4 bases and J by 0 bases, with 15 bases between. The CDR3 protein is CASSQTTGLVNTEAFF. In DNA, the CDR3 is TGTGCCAGCTCACAAACCACAGGGCTCGTGAACACTGAAGCTTTCTTT.

V usage is TRBV7-3 and J usage is TRBJ2-3, with 9 bases that match TRBD2. This CDR3 is built from 16 residues. Germline V CDR1 and CDR2: SGHTA, FQGTGA. Trimming at V came to 1 base and at J to 5 bases, leaving 7 bases not matched to a gene. The CDR3 spells CASSLMAGGPGDTQYF. Written as DNA, the CDR3 is TGTGCCAGCAGCTTAATGGCGGGGGGGCCGGGAGATACGCAGTATTTT.

V is TRBV13 and J is TRBJ1-2; 8 positions agree with TRBD1. The germline CDR1 and CDR2 sequences are PRHDT and FYEKMQ (reference sequence). The ends lost 4 bases at V and 8 bases at J; junction bases unmatched: 9. This CDR3 comprises 14 residues. CDR3 DNA sequence: TGTGCCAGCAGCTCCAGGACAGGGTCGGCCGGCTACACCTTC. Protein product: CASSSRTGSAGYTF.

This sequence joins TRBV5-5 and TRBJ1-3; the match to TRBD1 covers 7 bases. Per germline, CDR1 SGHKS and CDR2 YYEKEE (reference sequence). CDR3 length equals 14 residues. With 3 bases clipped from V and 0 bases from J, the junction kept 0 bases outside the gene matches. The CDR3 DNA reads TGTGCCAGCAGCTCAGGGGGCTCTGGAAACACCATATATTTT. This translates into CASSSGGSGNTIYF. Drawing the rest from reference TRBV5-5 and TRBJ1-3, the complete variable domain is DAGVTQSPTHLIKTRGQQVTLRCSPISGHKSVSWYQQVLGQGPQFIFQYYEKEERGRGNFPDRFSARQFPNYSSELNVNALLLGDSALYLCASSSGGSGNTIYFGEGSWLTVV.

This clone was recorded only once. The genes are TRBV11-3 and TRBJ2-5; 7 nucleotides agree with TRBD1. Germline CDR1 SGHNT, CDR2 YENEEA. V trimming: 5 bases; J trimming: 5 bases; junction bases outside the gene matches: 11. This CDR3 has 15 residues. The CDR3: CASSQDRVSSETQYF. As DNA, the CDR3 is TGTGCCAGCAGCCAAGACAGGGTGTCATCCGAGACCCAGTACTTC. The entire variable domain, with the rest obtained from reference TRBV11-3 and TRBJ2-5, is as follows: EAGVVQSPRYKIIEKKQPVAFWCNPISGHNTLYWYLQNLGQGPELLIRYENEEAVDDSQLPKDRFSAERLKGVDSTLKIQPAELGDSAVYLCASSQDRVSSETQYFGPGTRLLVL.

The rearrangement joins TRBV6-1 to TRBJ1-3, with 8 positions matching TRBD1. Germline assignment: CDR1 MNHNS and CDR2 SASEGT. The trim removed 10 bases at V and 3 bases at J, leaving 8 bases unmatched. CDR3 length: 14 residues. The CDR3: CATKQGDLGNTIYF. The CDR3 region has the DNA TGTGCCACCAAACAGGGGGACCTTGGAAACACCATATATTTT.

The V call is TRBV7-9, the J call TRBJ2-6; 11 bases line up with TRBD2. The germline gives CDR1 SEHNR, CDR2 FQNEAQ (reference sequence). The CDR3 totals 18 residues. Germline trimming cut 5 bases from V and 2 bases from J; bases unmatched to any gene: 8. CDR3: CASSPSSGGAAGANVLTF. The CDR3 DNA follows: TGTGCCAGCAGCCCTAGTAGCGGGGGGGCGGCTGGGGCCAACGTCCTGACTTTC.

This clone was found once. CDR3 loop: CASSLGGDRVRGYEQYF. As DNA, the CDR3 is TGTGCCAGCAGTTTAGGAGGGGACAGGGTCAGAGGGTACGAGCAGTACTTC. The rearrangement joins TRBV5-5 to TRBJ2-7; 9 bases agree with TRBD1. The CDR3 totals 17 residues. V lost 5 bases, J lost 4 bases, and 16 bases stayed unmatched. Per the germline V gene, CDR1 is SGHKS and CDR2 is YYEKEE (reference sequence). Together with reference TRBV5-5 and TRBJ2-7, the CDR3 gives the full variable domain: DAGVTQSPTHLIKTRGQQVTLRCSPISGHKSVSWYQQVLGQGPQFIFQYYEKEERGRGNFPDRFSARQFPNYSSELNVNALLLGDSALYLCASSLGGDRVRGYEQYFGPGTRLTVT.

The chain joins TRBV6-5 to TRBJ2-2; D not resolved. The CDR3 is 13 residues long. V lost 7 bases to trimming and J lost 1 base, with 7 bases between them. CDR1 and CDR2 from the germline V gene are MNHEY and SVGAGI. CDR3 in DNA: TGTGCCAGCACTATGGTGAACACCGGGGAGCTGTTTTTT. Translation gives CASTMVNTGELFF.

The chain's CDR3 is CARSLVRGPLAFF. The CDR3 DNA reads as TGTGCCAGAAGCTTGGTCAGAGGGCCCCTGGCTTTCTTT. The rearrangement links TRBV5-3 to TRBJ1-1; D unresolved. TRBV5-3 is filed as an ORF, its function uncertain. V lost 0 bases and J 11 bases, leaving 14 bases between the germline ends. The CDR3 sequence is 13 residues long.